These 8 T cell receptor beta chains were sequenced from one sample in a study of T-cell memory formation after mild COVID-19. Each CDR3 protein gets one entry after TCRdb re-called the 5' RACE reads with MiXCR. In the table there are about 140,000 distinct CDR3 sequences, approximately 15% of which are singletons. Source material: PBMCs or a T cell subset sorted from them (not recorded which). Receptor source: an adult woman who had mild COVID-19 (a few samples of this study predate the infection). Cell type and time point are not known.

The chain is built from TRBV25-1 and TRBJ2-4, with 7 bases fitting TRBD2. The CDR3 has 16 amino acids. J lost 6 bases, V lost 1 base, and 9 bases had no gene match. Germline lookup yields CDR1 MGHDK and CDR2 SYGVNS. The chain's CDR3 is CASSELVAGDLNIQYF. CDR3 nucleotides: TGTGCCAGCAGTGAATTGGTAGCGGGCGACTTAAACATTCAGTACTTC.

The chain employs TRBV4-3 and TRBJ2-3; D might be TRBD1 (5 bases). Germline V gene lookup returns CDR1 LGHNA and CDR2 YSLEER. Trimming took off 0 bases at V and 0 bases at J, with 10 bases between the two ends. The CDR3 has 16 amino acids. CDR3 coding DNA: TGCGCCAGCAGCCAAGATGACAGCTCTAGCACAGATACGCAGTATTTT. It is translated as CASSQDDSSSTDTQYF.

This sequence joins TRBV5-1 and TRBJ2-7; no clear D. The germline V gene encodes CDR1 SGHRS and CDR2 YFSETQ. Trimming removed 0 bases at V and 3 bases at J, with 16 bases between. This CDR3 has 16 amino acids. The CDR3 nucleotides read TGCGCCAGCAGCTTGGAGGAGTTTGCGGCTCTCTACGAGCAGTACTTC. Translation gives CASSLEEFAALYEQYF. Full variable domain (missing parts from reference TRBV5-1 and TRBJ2-7): KAGVTQTPRYLIKTRGQQVTLSCSPISGHRSVSWYQQTPGQGLQFLFEYFSETQRNKGNFPGRFSGRQFSNSRSEMNVSTLELGDSALYLCASSLEEFAALYEQYFGPGTRLTVT.

This clonotype was observed a handful of times. The V and J genes are TRBV5-5 and TRBJ2-5; TRBD1 matches at 10 bases. Germline lookup yields CDR1 SGHKS and CDR2 YYEKEE (reference sequence). The CDR3 has 15 residues. Germline trimming cut 3 bases from V and 6 bases from J; bases unmatched to any gene: 8. CDR3 bases: TGTGCCAGCAGCTACGAAGGGACAGGGGAAAAGACCCAGTACTTC. As protein: CASSYEGTGEKTQYF. The whole variable domain, remainder taken from reference TRBV5-5 and TRBJ2-5, is DAGVTQSPTHLIKTRGQQVTLRCSPISGHKSVSWYQQVLGQGPQFIFQYYEKEERGRGNFPDRFSARQFPNYSSELNVNALLLGDSALYLCASSYEGTGEKTQYFGPGTRLLVL.

This chain uses TRBV11-3 with TRBJ1-1; D is possibly TRBD1 (5 bases). The CDR3 is 14 amino acids. Germline-derived CDR1 and CDR2 are SGHNT and YENEEA. The germline V and J ends were trimmed by 7 bases and 6 bases, with 18 bases remaining between them. In nucleotides, the CDR3 is TGTGCCAGCACCGGCGGGGGGGGGAGGTCTGAAGCTTTCTTT. Amino acids: CASTGGGGRSEAFF. Supplemented by reference TRBV11-3 and TRBJ1-1, the full variable domain reads EAGVVQSPRYKIIEKKQPVAFWCNPISGHNTLYWYLQNLGQGPELLIRYENEEAVDDSQLPKDRFSAERLKGVDSTLKIQPAELGDSAVYLCASTGGGGRSEAFFGQGTRLTVV.

The chain joins TRBV12-3 or TRBV12-4 to TRBJ2-1; D might be TRBD2 (6 bases). The length of the CDR3 is 17 residues. Trimming pared 2 bases from V and 0 bases from J, leaving 14 bases between. CDR3 nucleotides: TGTGCCAGCAGTTTACTTGGCGGGGCGAGCTCCTACAATGAGCAGTTCTTC. This sequence encodes CASSLLGGASSYNEQFF.

This clonotype has just a few counts. V is TRBV5-1 and J is TRBJ2-1; no definite D call. CDR1 SGHRS and CDR2 YFSETQ come from the germline V gene. CDR3 length equals 13 residues. V was clipped by 0 bases and J by 5 bases, with 6 bases between them. CDR3 nucleotides: TGCGCCAGCAGCTTGGCCAACCACAATGAGCAGTTCTTC. This sequence encodes CASSLANHNEQFF.

The V call is TRBV27, the J call TRBJ2-7; D is perhaps TRBD1 or TRBD2 (5 bases each). CDR1 and CDR2 (germline): MNHEY, SMNVEV (reference sequence). This CDR3 region has 16 residues. Trimming left V 0 bases short and J 0 bases short, with 12 bases between. Written as DNA, the CDR3 is TGTGCCAGCAGTTTATCGGGGGACCCTCCCTCCTACGAGCAGTACTTC. It specifies CASSLSGDPPSYEQYF.